This T cell receptor beta chain is from a study of shared clonotypes between healthy human individuals (dated by TCRdb to about 2020). In terms of the full investigation: Two women and a few men aged 18 to 49 years were included in the cohort. For each donor, three plates each were used for CD4 naive and CD4 memory, two plates were used for CD8 naive, and one plate was used for CD8 memory. Blood TCR repertoires of about 5 healthy adults were deeply sequenced to estimate repertoire size and the extent of clonotype sharing between individuals. To increase sequencing depth and limit assay-specific biases, different laboratories used diverse techniques to prepare libraries and sequence TCR repertoires. Between about 0.8 and 8.9 billion PBMCs per donor were obtained by leukapheresis. Overall study results and their limits: Because the study included a small number of donors, the genetic and exposure-history diversity represented was limited. Sampling was limited to blood, and TCR repertoires in tissue likely differ from TCR repertoires in blood. Compared with non-shared clonotypes, the clonotypes found in all four sorted-subset donors had higher generation probabilities. Rarefaction of sorted-subset datasets indicated incomplete sequencing despite the large sequencing depth. Naive subsets generally had larger estimated clonotype richness than memory subsets. Pairwise subsampling led to the expectation that sequencing depth would affect the degree of clonotype sharing among donors. Roughly 5% of naive CD4, 3% to 3.5% of naive CD8, 2.3% of memory CD4, and 0.4% of memory CD8 clonotypes were shared across several donors.

CD8 naive samples consisted of CD45RO-negative cells that were positively selected for CCR7, yielding a CD45RA+CCR7+ population without TemRA cells. Healthy HIV-negative adults with no recently reported acute infections or vaccinations were included as donors. Every donor was a Caucasian adult residing in Nashville, Tennessee, USA. Blood was collected by leukapheresis, and PBMCs were isolated by Ficoll-Histopaque density gradient centrifugation and then cryopreserved in liquid nitrogen vapor phase. Purity and quantity of every magnetically sorted T cell population were checked by analytical flow cytometry. Genomic DNA was isolated from every sorted fraction and measured by UV absorbance on a Nanodrop 2000c. Per the germline V gene (reference sequence), LNHDA is the CDR1 and SQIVND is the CDR2. Deletion took 3 bases off V and 11 bases off J, with a span of 13 bases between the germline ends. From its cysteine to its phenylalanine, the CDR3 spans 12 amino acids. Kept here is only the CDR3 DNA, which spans 36 bases and is read in frame from base 1.

TCR CDR3 regions were amplified from genomic DNA by multiplex PCR using the deep immunoSEQ assay. Extracted genomic DNA from each cell subset was spread evenly across all wells of several immunoSEQ 96-well plates, with each plate serving as a replicate. For sorted subsets, around 200 ng genomic DNA, equal to some 28,000 T cell genomes, was loaded into each replicate PCR. The purified libraries were quantified using a Qubit 3.0 fluorometer, sized with a Bioanalyzer 2100, and then quantified again using the KAPA Library Quantification kit. A separate single-read 150-cycle Illumina NextSeq 550 flow cell was used to sequence each immunoSEQ 96-well plate. Concerning the study's data processing: The immunoSEQ output contained only junctional sequences without quality scores, so filtering could not match that applied to full-length reads. To assign V/J genes and CDR3, sequences were annotated against IMGT germline references using PyIR, a Python wrapper for IgBLAST v1.9. Reads were removed for weak V/J assignments (E-value above 1e-6), missing CDR3, stop codons, out-of-frame junctions, or ambiguous translated residues. V3J clonotypes were defined as sequences sharing the same inferred V gene, J gene, and CDR3 amino acid sequence. The percentage overlap between two repertoires was calculated by dividing the number of shared unique clonotypes by the size of the smaller repertoire. Richness of each repertoire was evaluated using RTK rarefaction, the Chao1 estimator, and Recon v2.1 estimates of unobserved clonotypes. Generation probabilities for all TCRbeta clonotypes obtained by the gDNA method from a handful of donors were computed using OLGA. TCRdb took over this immuneACCESS table, retaining in-frame rearrangements with V and J assigned. Such tables are incomplete; in checked studies, under half of the missing clones stem from an unresolved V gene, and the remainder is unexplained. The V and J calls and clone size come from that table; D and trimming were worked out from the DNA. The table for this sample lists about 2.2 million clones; roughly 91% of them were counted only once. The ten largest clones take up under 2% of the sample.

To note about this clone: The target of this receptor is not known. No per-base quality is available; no much larger clone lies one base away.

The specimen was naive CD8+ T cells from PBMCs. Read against the paper, the sample's cell subset or site label means: CD45RA+CCR7+. The sequence joins TRBV19 to TRBJ2-5; the D gene is perhaps TRBD2, on 5 matching bases. The source of this sequence is a man younger than 35 in good health. Some clones in this sample may be carry-over from other donors' samples. CDR3 region: CASSIGGTGQYF. Here is the DNA: TGTGCCAGTAGTATTGGAGGAACGGGGCAGTACTTC.